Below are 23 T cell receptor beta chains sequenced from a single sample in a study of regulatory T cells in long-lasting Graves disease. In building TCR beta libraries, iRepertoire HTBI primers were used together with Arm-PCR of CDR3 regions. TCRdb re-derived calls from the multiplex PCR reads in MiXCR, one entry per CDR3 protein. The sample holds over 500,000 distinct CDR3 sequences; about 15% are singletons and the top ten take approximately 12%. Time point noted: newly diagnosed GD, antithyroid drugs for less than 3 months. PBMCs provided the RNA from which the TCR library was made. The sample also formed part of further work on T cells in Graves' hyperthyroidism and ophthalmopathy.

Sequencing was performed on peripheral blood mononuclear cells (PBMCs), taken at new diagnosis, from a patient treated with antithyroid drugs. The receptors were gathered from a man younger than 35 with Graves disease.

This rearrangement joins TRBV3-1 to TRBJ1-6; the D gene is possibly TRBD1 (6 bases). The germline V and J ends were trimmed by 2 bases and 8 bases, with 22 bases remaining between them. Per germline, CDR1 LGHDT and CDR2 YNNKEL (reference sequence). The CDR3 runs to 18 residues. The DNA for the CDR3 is TGTGCCAGCAGCCAACGGGGTGAGAAGGGGGTCCTTTATTCACCCCTCCACTTT. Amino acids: CASSQRGEKGVLYSPLHF. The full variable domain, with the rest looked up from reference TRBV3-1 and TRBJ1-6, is DTAVSQTPKYLVTQMGNDKSIKCEQNLGHDTMYWYKQDSKKFLKIMFSYNNKELIINETVPNRFSPKSPDKAHLNLHINSLELGDSAVYFCASSQRGEKGVLYSPLHFGNGTRLTVT.

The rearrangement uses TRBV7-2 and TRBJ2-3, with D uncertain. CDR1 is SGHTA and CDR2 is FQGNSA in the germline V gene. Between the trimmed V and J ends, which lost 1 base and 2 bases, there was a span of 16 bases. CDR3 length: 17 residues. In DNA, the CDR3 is TGTGCCAGCAGCTTAGGCGGAACGGGTGGTTTCACAGATACGCAGTATTTT. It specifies CASSLGGTGGFTDTQYF.

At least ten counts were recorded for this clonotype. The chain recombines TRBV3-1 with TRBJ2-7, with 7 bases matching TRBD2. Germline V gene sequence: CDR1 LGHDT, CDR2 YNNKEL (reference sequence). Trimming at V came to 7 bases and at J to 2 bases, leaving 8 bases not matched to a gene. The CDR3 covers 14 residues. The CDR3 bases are TGTGCCAGCACCCCGGGAGGCGGACCCTACGAGCAGTACTTC. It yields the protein CASTPGGGPYEQYF.

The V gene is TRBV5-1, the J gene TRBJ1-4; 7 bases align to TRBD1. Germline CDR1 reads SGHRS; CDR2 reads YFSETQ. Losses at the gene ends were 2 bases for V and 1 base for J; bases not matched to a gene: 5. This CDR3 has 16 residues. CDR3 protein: CASSLPTGQTNEKLFF. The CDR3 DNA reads TGCGCCAGCAGCTTACCGACAGGGCAAACTAATGAAAAACTGTTTTTT.

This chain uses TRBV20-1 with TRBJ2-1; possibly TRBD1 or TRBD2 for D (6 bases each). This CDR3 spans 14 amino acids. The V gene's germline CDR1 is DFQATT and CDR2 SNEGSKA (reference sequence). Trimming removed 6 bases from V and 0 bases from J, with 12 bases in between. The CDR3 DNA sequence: TGCAGTGCCGCGGGGACACCCTCCTACAATGAGCAGTTCTTC. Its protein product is CSAAGTPSYNEQFF.

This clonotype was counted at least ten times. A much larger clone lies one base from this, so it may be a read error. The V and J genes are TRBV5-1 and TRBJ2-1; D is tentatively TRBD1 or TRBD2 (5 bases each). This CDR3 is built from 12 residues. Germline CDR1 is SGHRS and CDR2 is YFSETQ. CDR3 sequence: CASSWGYNEQFF. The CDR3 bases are TGTGCCAGCAGCTGGGGGTACAATGAGCAGTTCTTC.

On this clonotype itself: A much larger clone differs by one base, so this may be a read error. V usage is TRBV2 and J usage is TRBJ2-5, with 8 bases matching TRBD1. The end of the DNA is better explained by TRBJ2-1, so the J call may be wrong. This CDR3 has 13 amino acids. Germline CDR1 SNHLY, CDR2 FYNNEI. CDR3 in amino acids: CTSSRGLVTEQFF. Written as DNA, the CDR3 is TGTACCAGCAGCAGGGGGCTAGTCACTGAGCAGTTCTTC.

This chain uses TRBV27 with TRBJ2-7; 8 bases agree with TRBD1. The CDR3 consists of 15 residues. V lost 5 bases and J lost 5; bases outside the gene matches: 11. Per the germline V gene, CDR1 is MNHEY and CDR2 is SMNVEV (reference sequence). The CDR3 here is CASSLLGQGLHEQYF. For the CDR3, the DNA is TGTGCCAGCAGTCTACTCGGACAGGGACTCCACGAGCAGTACTTC.

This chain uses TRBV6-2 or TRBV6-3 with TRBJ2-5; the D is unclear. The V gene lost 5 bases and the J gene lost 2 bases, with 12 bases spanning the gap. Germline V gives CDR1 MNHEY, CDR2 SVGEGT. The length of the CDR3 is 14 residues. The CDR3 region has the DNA TGTGCCAGCAGTGCCGATACGGAACAAGAGACCCAGTACTTC. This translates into CASSADTEQETQYF.

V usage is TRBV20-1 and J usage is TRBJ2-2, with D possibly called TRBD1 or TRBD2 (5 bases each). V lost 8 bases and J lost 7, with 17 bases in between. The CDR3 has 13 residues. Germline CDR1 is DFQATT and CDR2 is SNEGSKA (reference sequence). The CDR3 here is CSTRRGEGGELFF. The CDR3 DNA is TGCAGTACAAGAAGAGGGGAAGGCGGGGAGCTGTTTTTT.

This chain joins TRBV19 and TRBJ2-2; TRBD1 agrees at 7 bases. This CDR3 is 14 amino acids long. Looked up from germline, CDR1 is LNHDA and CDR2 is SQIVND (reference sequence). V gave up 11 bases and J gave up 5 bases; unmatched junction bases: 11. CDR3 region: CASRGPGMTGELFF. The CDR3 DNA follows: TGTGCCTCTAGGGGGCCGGGGATGACCGGGGAGCTGTTTTTT.

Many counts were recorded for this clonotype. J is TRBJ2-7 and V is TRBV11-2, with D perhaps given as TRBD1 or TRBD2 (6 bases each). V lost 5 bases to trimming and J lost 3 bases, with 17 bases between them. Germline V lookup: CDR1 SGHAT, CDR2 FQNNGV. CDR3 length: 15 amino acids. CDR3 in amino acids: CASSPGASANYEQYF. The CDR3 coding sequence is TGTGCCAGCAGCCCAGGGGCTAGCGCGAACTACGAGCAGTACTTC.

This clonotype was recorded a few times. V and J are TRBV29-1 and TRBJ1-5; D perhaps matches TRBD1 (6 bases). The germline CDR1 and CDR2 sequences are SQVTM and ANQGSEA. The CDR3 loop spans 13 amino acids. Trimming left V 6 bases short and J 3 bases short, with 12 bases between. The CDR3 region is CSVLQGLNQPQHF. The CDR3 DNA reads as TGCAGCGTACTACAGGGACTCAATCAGCCCCAGCATTTT. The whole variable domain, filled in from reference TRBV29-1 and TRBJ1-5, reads SAVISQKPSRDICQRGTSLTIQCQVDSQVTMMFWYRQQPGQSLTLIATANQGSEATYESGFVIDKFPISRPNLTFSTLTVSNMSPEDSSIYLCSVLQGLNQPQHFGDGTRLSIL.

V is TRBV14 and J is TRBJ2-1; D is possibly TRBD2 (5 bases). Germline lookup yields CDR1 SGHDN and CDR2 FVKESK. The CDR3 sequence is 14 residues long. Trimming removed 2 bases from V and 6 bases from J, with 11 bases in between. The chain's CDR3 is CASSQKEVPNEQFF. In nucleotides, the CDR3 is TGTGCCAGCAGCCAAAAGGAGGTACCCAATGAGCAGTTCTTC.

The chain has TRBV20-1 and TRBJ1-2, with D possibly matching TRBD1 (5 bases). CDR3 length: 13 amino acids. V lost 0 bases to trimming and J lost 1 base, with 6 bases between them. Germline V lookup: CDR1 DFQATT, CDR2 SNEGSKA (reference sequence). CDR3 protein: CSAREGVNYGYTF. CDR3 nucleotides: TGCAGTGCTAGAGAGGGGGTTAACTATGGCTACACCTTC.

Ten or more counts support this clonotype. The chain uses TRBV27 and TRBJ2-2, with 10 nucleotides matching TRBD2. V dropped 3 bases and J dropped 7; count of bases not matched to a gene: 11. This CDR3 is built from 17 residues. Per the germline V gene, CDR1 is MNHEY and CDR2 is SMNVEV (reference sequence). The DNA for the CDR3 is TGTGCCAGCAGTTTTCCCCGCCTAGCGGGGGAGGGCGGGGAGCTGTTTTTT. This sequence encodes CASSFPRLAGEGGELFF.

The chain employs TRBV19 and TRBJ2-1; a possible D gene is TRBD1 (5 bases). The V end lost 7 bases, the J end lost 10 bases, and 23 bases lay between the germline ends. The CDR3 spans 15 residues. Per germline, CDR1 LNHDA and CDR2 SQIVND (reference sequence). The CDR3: CASTIRGHRYREQFF. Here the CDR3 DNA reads TGTGCCAGTACCATAAGGGGCCACCGGTACCGCGAGCAGTTCTTC. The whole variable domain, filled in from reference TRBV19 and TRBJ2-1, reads DGGITQSPKYLFRKEGQNVTLSCEQNLNHDAMYWYRQDPGQGLRLIYYSQIVNDFQKGDIAEGYSVSREKKESFPLTVTSAQKNPTAFYLCASTIRGHRYREQFFGPGTRLTVL.

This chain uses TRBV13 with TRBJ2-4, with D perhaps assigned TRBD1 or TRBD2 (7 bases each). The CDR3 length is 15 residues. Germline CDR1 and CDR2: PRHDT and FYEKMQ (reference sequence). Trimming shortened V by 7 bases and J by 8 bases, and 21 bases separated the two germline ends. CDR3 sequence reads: CASNLRASGTDIQYF. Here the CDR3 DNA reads TGTGCCAGCAACCTCCGGGCGAGCGGGACAGACATTCAGTACTTC.

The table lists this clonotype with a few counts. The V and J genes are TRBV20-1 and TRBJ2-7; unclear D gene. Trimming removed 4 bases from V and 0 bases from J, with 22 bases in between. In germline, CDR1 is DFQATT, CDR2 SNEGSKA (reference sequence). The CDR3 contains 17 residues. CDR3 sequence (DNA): TGCAGTGCTAAAGGTGAACCCGAGACACAAAGCTCCTACGAGCAGTACTTC. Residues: CSAKGEPETQSSYEQYF.

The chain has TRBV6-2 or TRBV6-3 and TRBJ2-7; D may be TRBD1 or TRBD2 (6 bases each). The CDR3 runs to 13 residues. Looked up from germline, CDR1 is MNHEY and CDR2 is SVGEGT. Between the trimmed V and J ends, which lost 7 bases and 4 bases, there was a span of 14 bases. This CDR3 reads CASKRQEGYEQYF. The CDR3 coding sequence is TGTGCCAGCAAAAGACAGGAGGGTTACGAGCAGTACTTC.

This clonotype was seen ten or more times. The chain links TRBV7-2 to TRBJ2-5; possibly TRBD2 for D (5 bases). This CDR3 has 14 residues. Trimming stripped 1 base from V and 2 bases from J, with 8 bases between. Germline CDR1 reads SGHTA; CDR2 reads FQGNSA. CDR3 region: CASSLVREQETQYF. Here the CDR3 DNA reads TGTGCCAGCAGCTTAGTTAGGGAGCAAGAGACCCAGTACTTC.

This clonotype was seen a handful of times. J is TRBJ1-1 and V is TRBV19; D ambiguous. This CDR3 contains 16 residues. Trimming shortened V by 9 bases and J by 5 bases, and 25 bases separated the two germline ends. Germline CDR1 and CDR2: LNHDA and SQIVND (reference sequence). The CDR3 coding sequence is TGTGCCAGCCGCCCAACGGCACGATCCCTTCGGACTGAAGCTTTCTTT. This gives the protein CASRPTARSLRTEAFF.

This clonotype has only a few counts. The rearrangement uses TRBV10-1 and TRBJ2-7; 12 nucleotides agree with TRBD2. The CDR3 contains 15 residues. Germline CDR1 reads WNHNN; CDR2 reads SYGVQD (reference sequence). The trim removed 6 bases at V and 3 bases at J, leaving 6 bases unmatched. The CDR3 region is CASSHGLAGNYEQYF. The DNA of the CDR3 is TGCGCCAGCAGCCATGGACTAGCGGGAAACTACGAGCAGTACTTC.